This TCR beta chain originates from a study of blood T cell repertoires in COVID-19. Overall study: Collection of acute and convalescent COVID-19 samples took place in the United States, Italy and Spain. In each case, the material was cDNA or gDNA derived from T cells, B-cell-depleted T cells, or PBMCs.

How the authors handled the data: From reference gene primer amplification, estimates of nucleated cell counts were derived. TCRdb keeps only in-frame clones here, not all; method: immunoSEQ multiplex PCR. From that table come the V and J calls and clone size; the DNA was used to work out D and trimming. The repertoire holds under 130,000 clones, with roughly 81% as singletons. Trimming took 0 bases from V and 6 from J, leaving 15 bases between them. CDR3 length: 14 amino acids. The germline V gene encodes CDR1 GTSNPN and CDR2 SVGIG (reference sequence). This clone appeared once. The sequencing sample was made of peripheral blood. The origin of this receptor is a woman in her seventies with acute or convalescent COVID-19. The chain has TRBV30 and TRBJ2-7; D perhaps matches TRBD2 (5 bases). The CDR3 sequence: CAWSVSGTTGEQYF. DNA of the CDR3: TGTGCCTGGAGTGTAAGCGGTACAACGGGCGAGCAGTACTTC.